This TCR beta chain appears in the sequencing data of a study of metastatic and nonmetastatic thyroid tumors. Study details: Peripheral blood and tumor or nodule samples from malignant and benign thyroid patients were compared.

Thyroid surgery was preceded by no treatment in any patient. This clone was seen many times. The antigen remains undetermined. Original analysis: The authors used CDR3 differences across clinicopathological groups to build a distant-metastasis classifier for papillary thyroid cancer. TCRdb redid the clone calls on the PCR reads using MiXCR. V and J calls and clone size were set by TCRdb, not the authors. Here the sample spans approximately 79,000 clones, 7.5% to 9% being singletons. Broader study findings: Across blood and tumor, TCR beta diversity in malignant thyroid tumors was reportedly significantly higher than in benign nodules.

This clonotype was sampled from a female donor with papillary thyroid cancer or a benign thyroid nodule (not recorded which). Some clones in this sample may be carry-over from other donors' samples. The sequenced sample was blood.

CDR3 DNA sequence: TGCAGTGCTACACAGGGCGCAGATACGCAGTATTTT. As protein: CSATQGADTQYF. The chain carries TRBV20-1 and TRBJ2-3; D might be TRBD1 (6 bases). Looked up from germline, CDR1 is DFQATT and CDR2 is SNEGSKA (reference sequence). Trimming shortened V by 4 bases and J by 4 bases, and 9 bases separated the two germline ends. This CDR3 has 12 residues.